What follows is one TCR beta chain and its context. This specimen comes from a study of blood T cell repertoires in COVID-19. Repertoires were generated with immunoSEQ multiplex PCR, while TCRdb's copy carries only in-frame clones and drops some. Found here are about 170,000 clones, 70% to 85% of them singletons; the top ten hold under 20%. Germline assignment: CDR1 SEHNR and CDR2 FQNEAQ (reference sequence). The CDR3 is made up of 16 amino acids. Trimming removed 4 bases at V and 3 bases at J, with 15 bases between. This sequence joins TRBV7-9 and TRBJ1-4; tentative D call: TRBD1 (6 bases). Specimen: PBMCs or T cells enriched from blood (not recorded which). The source of this sequence is a woman in her 70s in a cohort exposed to, infected with or recovered from COVID-19 (not recorded which). The CDR3 protein is CASSSITGRANEKLFF. CDR3 bases: TGTGCCAGCAGCTCAATCACAGGGAGGGCTAATGAAAAACTGTTTTTT.